A single sample is the source of the 9 T cell receptor beta chains below, sequenced in a study of blood T cell repertoires in COVID-19. Some clones are missing from TCRdb's copy, which holds only in-frame ones; the method was immunoSEQ multiplex PCR. The table lists 150,000 to 200,000 clones, roughly 86% of them singletons. Material: peripheral blood. The receptors stem from a woman older than 75 in a cohort sampled during active or convalescent COVID-19.

V and J are TRBV27 and TRBJ2-1, with D hard to call. The germline V gene has CDR1 MNHEY and CDR2 SMNVEV (reference sequence). The V and J ends lost 0 bases and 2 bases respectively, with 8 bases between them. The CDR3 totals 15 residues. CDR3 region: CASSLSGLAYNEQFF. CDR3 DNA: TGTGCCAGCAGTTTATCCGGGTTGGCCTACAATGAGCAGTTCTTC.

The chain recombines TRBV9 with TRBJ1-5; 10 nucleotides match TRBD1. Germline assignment: CDR1 SGDLS and CDR2 YYNGEE. Trimming at V came to 3 bases and at J to 6 bases, leaving 12 bases not matched to a gene. The CDR3 spans 17 residues. The DNA of the CDR3 is TGTGCCAGCAGCGCTAGCCCCACGAGGACAGGGGGTCAGCCCCAGCATTTT. This sequence encodes CASSASPTRTGGQPQHF.

This chain connects TRBV6-5 to TRBJ1-6; D gene unclear. Between the trimmed V and J ends, which lost 4 bases and 6 bases, there was a span of 10 bases. The germline V gene encodes CDR1 MNHEY and CDR2 SVGAGI. CDR3 length: 14 residues. For the CDR3, the DNA is TGTGCCAGCAGTTCCGGACTGGGTAATTCACCCCTCCACTTT. This translates into CASSSGLGNSPLHF.

This chain uses TRBV19 with TRBJ1-2; D perhaps matches TRBD1 (6 bases). This CDR3 has 15 amino acids. Trimming shortened V by 4 bases and J by 1 base, and 13 bases separated the two germline ends. CDR1 LNHDA and CDR2 SQIVND come from the germline V gene (reference sequence). The CDR3 region has the DNA TGTGCCAGTAGTACCCCTCGGACAGTTAACTATGGCTACACCTTC. Protein: CASSTPRTVNYGYTF.

The chain recombines TRBV7-2 with TRBJ2-1; 12 positions agree with TRBD2. Germline V gene data show CDR1 as SGHTA and CDR2 as FQGNSA. The CDR3 is 14 amino acids. The V gene end was trimmed by 3 bases and the J gene end by 12 bases; junction bases not matched to a gene: 6. CDR3 bases: TGTGCCAGCAGCTTCCGGACTAGCGGGGTTTGGCAGTTCTTC. Protein: CASSFRTSGVWQFF.

The V gene is TRBV5-4, the J gene TRBJ1-6; unclear D gene. Germline values: CDR1 SGHNT, CDR2 YYREEE (reference sequence). V was shortened by 0 bases and J by 7 bases, with 11 bases between the two germline ends. This CDR3 contains 15 residues. The CDR3 region is CASSLAGNINSPLHF. The CDR3 nucleotides read TGTGCCAGCAGCTTGGCCGGGAACATAAATTCACCCCTCCACTTT.

CDR3 coding DNA: TGTGCCAGCAGCTTAGAACAAGGGGATCAGCCCCAGCATTTT. Amino acids: CASSLEQGDQPQHF. This sequence joins TRBV7-2 and TRBJ1-5, with D perhaps TRBD1 (5 bases). This CDR3 contains 14 residues. Trimming removed 1 base at V and 5 bases at J, with 9 bases between. Germline V lookup: CDR1 SGHTA, CDR2 FQGNSA.

The chain uses TRBV5-6 and TRBJ2-1; D gene ambiguous. This CDR3 has 12 amino acids. Germline CDR1 is SGHDT and CDR2 is YYEEEE. V lost 9 bases to trimming and J lost 10 bases, with 17 bases between them. CDR3 amino acids: CATSVVRAEQFF. The DNA of the CDR3 is TGTGCCACTTCCGTCGTAAGAGCCGAGCAGTTCTTC.

There are a few counts of this clone. V usage is TRBV18 and J usage is TRBJ2-1; 9 positions match TRBD1. Per germline, CDR1 KGHSH and CDR2 LQKENI. The CDR3 loop spans 15 amino acids. V was clipped by 3 bases and J by 4 bases; unmatched bases: 4. CDR3 DNA: TGTGCCAGCTCACCGGACAGGGGTACATACAATGAGCAGTTCTTC. This codes for CASSPDRGTYNEQFF. Supplemented by reference TRBV18 and TRBJ2-1, the full variable domain reads NAGVMQNPRHLVRRRGQEARLRCSPMKGHSHVYWYRQLPEEGLKFMVYLQKENIIDESGMPKERFSAEFPKEGPSILRIQQVVRGDSAAYFCASSPDRGTYNEQFFGPGTRLTVL.